Included here is one T cell receptor (beta chain) sequence, with context. Using immunoSEQ multiplex PCR, the repertoire was profiled, and TCRdb retains in-frame clones only, with some absent. The sample carries roughly 140,000 clones, roughly 82% recorded once. V was pared by 8 bases and J by 3 bases, with 9 bases of the junction left unmatched. CDR1 is SNHLY and CDR2 is FYNNEI in the germline V gene. This CDR3 comprises 15 residues. The sample is drawn from a study of blood T cell repertoires in COVID-19. Across the whole study: Acute and convalescent COVID-19 specimens originated in the United States, Italy and Spain.

The sequence derives from a man aged 55 to 69 with active or convalescent COVID-19. Sequencing input: peripheral blood. The chain carries TRBV2 and TRBJ1-5, with 8 nucleotides matching TRBD1. The CDR3 DNA is TGTGCCAGCGGAAGGGGACAGGTTATCAATCAGCCCCAGCATTTT. Amino acids: CASGRGQVINQPQHF.